Listed below are T cell receptor beta chains from one sample, sequenced in a study of blood T cell repertoires in COVID-19. Repertoires were generated with immunoSEQ multiplex PCR, while TCRdb's copy carries only in-frame clones and drops some. The sample records about 190,000 clones, less than 80% being singletons. Sequencing was carried out using peripheral blood. These receptors came from a middle-aged man who had recovered from COVID-19. CDR3s include the opening cysteine and the closing phenylalanine or tryptophan. D genes are given only for firm matches. Not every row has a clone size; where given, it reads once, few, many or a size class.

TRBJ2-5	TRBD2	.	TRBV3-1/TRBV3-2	TGTGCCAGCAGCCAAGGAGGCGTCCCGGGGGGGACCCAGTACTTC	CASSQGGVPGGTQYF
TRBJ1-3	.	.	TRBV12-5	TGTGCTAGTGGTGTTCTGGCAGCTGGAAACACCATATATTTT	CASGVLAAGNTIYF
TRBJ2-1	TRBD2	once	TRBV11-3	TGTGCCAGCAGCCGGGGGGGAGGTCAGGGGACTTACAATGAGCAGTTCTTC	CASSRGGGQGTYNEQFF
TRBJ1-2	TRBD1	.	TRBV11-2	TGTGCCAGCAGCTCGCTAAGGACAGGGGGCTACACCTTC	CASSSLRTGGYTF
TRBJ2-5	TRBD2	.	TRBV4-2	TGTGCCAGCAGCCAGGGGACTAGAAAAGAGACCCAGTACTTC	CASSQGTRKETQYF
TRBJ2-2	TRBD1	.	TRBV11-3	TGTGCCAGCAGCTTAACAGGGGGCACCGGGGAGCTGTTTTTT	CASSLTGGTGELFF
TRBJ2-7	TRBD2	once	TRBV6-5	TGTGCCAGCAGTTACGGGAGGGCCTACGAGCAGTACTTC	CASSYGRAYEQYF
TRBJ1-6	.	.	TRBV9	TGTGCCAGCAGCTTGTTACAGGAAGGTAATTCACCCCTCCACTTT	CASSLLQEGNSPLHF
TRBJ2-5	TRBD1	.	TRBV23-1	TGCGCCAGCAGTCCTAGGACAGGGGGCGGAGAGACCCAGTACTTC	CASSPRTGGGETQYF
TRBJ2-7	.	few	TRBV4-2	TGTGCCAGCAGCCAAGATCGAGGGAGCTCCTACGAGCAGTACTTC	CASSQDRGSSYEQYF
TRBJ1-1	TRBD1	.	TRBV7-9	TGTGCCAGCAGCCAAGGGGGCCTTTCGAACACTGAAGCTTTCTTT	CASSQGGLSNTEAFF
TRBJ2-3	.	.	TRBV5-4	TGTGCCAGCAGCTCGACTAGTTCAGATACGCAGTATTTT	CASSSTSSDTQYF
TRBJ2-1	TRBD2	.	TRBV5-1	TGCGCCAGCAGCTTGGGCCCTAGCGGGAGAGCGAGGGATGAGCAGTTCTTC	CASSLGPSGRARDEQFF
TRBJ1-2	.	.	TRBV19	TGTGCCAGTAGTATAGTCCTTCGACAGGACCGCTATGGCTACACCTTC	CASSIVLRQDRYGYTF
TRBJ2-7	.	.	TRBV6-4	TGTGCCAGCAGTGACGCCCCGGGACATAGCTTAGAGCAGTACTTC	CASSDAPGHSLEQYF
TRBJ2-3	TRBD2	once	TRBV9	TGTGCCAGCAGCCGACTAGCGGGAGGAGGCACAGATACGCAGTATTTT	CASSRLAGGGTDTQYF
TRBJ1-5	.	.	TRBV18	TGTGCCAGCTCACCACAGGGGGATAGCAATCAGCCCCAGCATTTT	CASSPQGDSNQPQHF
TRBJ2-1	.	once	TRBV29-1	TGCAGCGCTCTTTGGGACTTAAATGAGCAGTTCTTC	CSALWDLNEQFF
TRBJ1-6	.	.	TRBV6-5	TGTGCCAGCAGACAAGACAGAAGGGATAATTCACCCCTCCACTTT	CASRQDRRDNSPLHF